This TCR beta chain was retrieved from a study of shared clonotypes between healthy human individuals. Study results and caveats: A few donors showed sharing of approximately 5% of naive CD4 clonotypes.

Remarks on this clone: Its target is unknown.

The naive CD8 fraction comprised CD45RO-negative cells positively selected for CCR7 and excluded terminally differentiated effector memory CD45RA+ cells. Generated by immunoSEQ multiplex PCR, the TCRdb table keeps only in-frame clones and is missing some. The table lists a few hundred thousand clones, about 95% of them singletons, with over 0.09% in the top ten. Trimming took off 6 bases at V and 5 bases at J, with 13 bases between the two ends. Germline V lookup: CDR1 SQVTM, CDR2 ANQGSEA. There are 12 residues in the CDR3. Material for sequencing was naive CD8+ T cells sorted from blood. The receptor was isolated from a woman aged 25 to 39 in good health. J is TRBJ2-5 and V is TRBV29-1; D is unclear. CDR3 nucleotide sequence: TGCAGCGTGTCAGAGGTGGACGAGACCCAGTACTTC. Protein sequence: CSVSEVDETQYF.